This is a list of T cell receptor beta chains from one sample in a study of blood T cell repertoires in COVID-19. Sequencing was performed with immunoSEQ multiplex PCR; in TCRdb, only in-frame clones are kept and a portion is missing. The data show fewer than 150,000 clones, about 83% seen once. The sequencing input was peripheral blood. These receptor sequences come from a woman in her 40s with acute or convalescent COVID-19. Both conserved end residues are part of each CDR3. D genes are given only for firm matches. Not every row has a clone size; where given, it reads once, few, many or a size class.

J gene: TRBJ1-4
CDR3 length: 16
clone size: NA
D gene: TRBD1
V gene: TRBV7-2
CDR3 protein: CASSLARDRGREKLFF
CDR3 DNA: TGTGCCAGCAGCTTAGCCCGGGACAGGGGCCGAGAAAAACTGTTTTTT

J gene: TRBJ2-5
CDR3 length: 14
clone size: NA
D gene: TRBD1
V gene: TRBV18
CDR3 protein: CASSPPGQQETQYF
CDR3 DNA: TGTGCCAGCTCACCACCGGGACAGCAAGAGACCCAGTACTTC

J gene: TRBJ1-1
CDR3 length: 14
clone size: NA
D gene: NA
V gene: TRBV4-3
CDR3 protein: CASSQDRGDTEAFF
CDR3 DNA: TGCGCCAGCAGCCAAGACAGGGGTGACACTGAAGCTTTCTTT

J gene: TRBJ2-5
CDR3 length: 11
clone size: NA
D gene: TRBD2
V gene: TRBV2
CDR3 protein: CASSGGAPGYF
CDR3 DNA: TGTGCCAGCTCCGGGGGGGCCCCCGGGTACTTC

J gene: TRBJ2-5
CDR3 length: 16
clone size: NA
D gene: NA
V gene: TRBV10-3
CDR3 protein: CAISESIGVGSKTQYF
CDR3 DNA: TGTGCCATCAGTGAGTCGATCGGGGTTGGGAGCAAGACCCAGTACTTC

J gene: TRBJ2-1
CDR3 length: 16
clone size: NA
D gene: TRBD2
V gene: TRBV5-6
CDR3 protein: CASSFGLADSYNEQFF
CDR3 DNA: TGTGCCAGCAGCTTTGGACTAGCGGACTCCTACAATGAGCAGTTCTTC

J gene: TRBJ1-3
CDR3 length: 14
clone size: NA
D gene: NA
V gene: TRBV7-2
CDR3 protein: CASSLRGSGNTIYF
CDR3 DNA: TGTGCCAGCAGCTTAAGGGGGTCTGGAAACACCATATATTTT

J gene: TRBJ2-7
CDR3 length: 15
clone size: NA
D gene: TRBD2
V gene: TRBV18
CDR3 protein: CASSPTTGGSSEQYF
CDR3 DNA: TGTGCCAGCTCACCAACAACGGGAGGGTCCTCCGAGCAGTACTTC

J gene: TRBJ1-4
CDR3 length: 14
clone size: NA
D gene: NA
V gene: TRBV3-1/TRBV3-2
CDR3 protein: CASSLRTANEKLFF
CDR3 DNA: TGTGCCAGCAGTCTTCGGACAGCTAATGAAAAACTGTTTTTT

J gene: TRBJ1-2
CDR3 length: 14
clone size: once
D gene: TRBD1
V gene: TRBV10-3
CDR3 protein: CAISRQGRNYGYTF
CDR3 DNA: TGTGCCATCAGCCGACAGGGGAGGAACTATGGCTACACCTTC

J gene: TRBJ2-7
CDR3 length: 14
clone size: NA
D gene: NA
V gene: TRBV19
CDR3 protein: CASRGQVNSYEQYF
CDR3 DNA: TGTGCCAGTAGGGGCCAGGTGAATTCCTACGAGCAGTACTTC

J gene: TRBJ2-1
CDR3 length: 16
clone size: NA
D gene: NA
V gene: TRBV5-5
CDR3 protein: CASSATASLSYNEQFF
CDR3 DNA: TGTGCCAGCAGCGCCACTGCCTCCCTTTCCTACAATGAGCAGTTCTTC

J gene: TRBJ1-1
CDR3 length: 16
clone size: NA
D gene: TRBD1
V gene: TRBV28
CDR3 protein: CASSFVPGQVNTEAFF
CDR3 DNA: TGTGCCAGCAGTTTCGTCCCGGGACAGGTGAACACTGAAGCTTTCTTT

J gene: TRBJ2-5
CDR3 length: 15
clone size: few
D gene: TRBD2
V gene: TRBV7-3
CDR3 protein: CASSRTSGPSETQYF
CDR3 DNA: TGTGCCAGCAGCCGGACTAGCGGGCCCTCCGAGACCCAGTACTTC

J gene: TRBJ1-5
CDR3 length: 14
clone size: few
D gene: NA
V gene: TRBV30
CDR3 protein: CAWGAGGSNQPQHF
CDR3 DNA: TGTGCCTGGGGGGCGGGGGGTAGCAATCAGCCCCAGCATTTT

J gene: TRBJ2-1
CDR3 length: 15
clone size: few
D gene: TRBD2
V gene: TRBV11-3
CDR3 protein: CASSLGTSGDPRQFF
CDR3 DNA: TGTGCCAGCAGCTTGGGGACTAGCGGGGACCCGCGGCAGTTCTTC

J gene: TRBJ1-1
CDR3 length: 14
clone size: NA
D gene: NA
V gene: TRBV7-2
CDR3 protein: CASSLGGVGTEAFF
CDR3 DNA: TGTGCCAGCAGCCTCGGGGGGGTGGGCACTGAAGCTTTCTTT

J gene: TRBJ2-5
CDR3 length: 14
clone size: NA
D gene: TRBD1
V gene: TRBV4-2
CDR3 protein: CASSQGTGQETQYF
CDR3 DNA: TGTGCCAGCAGCCAAGGGACAGGGCAAGAGACCCAGTACTTC

J gene: TRBJ1-1
CDR3 length: 15
clone size: NA
D gene: NA
V gene: TRBV11-2
CDR3 protein: CASSLGATGSTEAFF
CDR3 DNA: TGTGCCAGCAGCTTAGGGGCGACAGGTTCTACTGAAGCTTTCTTT

J gene: TRBJ2-3
CDR3 length: 15
clone size: NA
D gene: TRBD2
V gene: TRBV2
CDR3 protein: CASRSGLAHTDTQYF
CDR3 DNA: TGTGCCAGCAGATCCGGACTAGCCCACACAGATACGCAGTATTTT

J gene: TRBJ2-2
CDR3 length: 14
clone size: NA
D gene: TRBD1
V gene: TRBV2
CDR3 protein: CASTGQGRTGELFF
CDR3 DNA: TGTGCCAGCACCGGACAGGGACGCACCGGGGAGCTGTTTTTT

J gene: TRBJ1-6
CDR3 length: 15
clone size: few
D gene: TRBD1
V gene: TRBV5-8
CDR3 protein: CASSPRQGDNSPLHF
CDR3 DNA: TGTGCCAGCAGCCCCCGACAGGGAGATAATTCACCCCTCCACTTT

J gene: TRBJ2-2
CDR3 length: 15
clone size: NA
D gene: NA
V gene: TRBV18
CDR3 protein: CASSQTVANTGELFF
CDR3 DNA: TGTGCCAGCTCTCAGACAGTCGCGAACACCGGGGAGCTGTTTTTT

J gene: TRBJ2-7
CDR3 length: 15
clone size: once
D gene: NA
V gene: TRBV18
CDR3 protein: CASSPPHTVSYEQYF
CDR3 DNA: TGTGCCAGCTCACCACCTCACACAGTTTCCTACGAGCAGTACTTC

J gene: TRBJ2-5
CDR3 length: 14
clone size: NA
D gene: NA
V gene: TRBV7-2
CDR3 protein: CASSLSRPQETQYF
CDR3 DNA: TGTGCCAGCAGCTTATCCAGGCCCCAAGAGACCCAGTACTTC

J gene: TRBJ2-2
CDR3 length: 14
clone size: NA
D gene: NA
V gene: TRBV6-5
CDR3 protein: CASSLGTPTGELFF
CDR3 DNA: TGTGCCAGCAGCCTCGGGACACCCACCGGGGAGCTGTTTTTT

J gene: TRBJ1-2
CDR3 length: 14
clone size: NA
D gene: TRBD1
V gene: TRBV13
CDR3 protein: CASSSGQVRGGYTF
CDR3 DNA: TGTGCCAGCAGCTCCGGACAGGTCAGAGGTGGCTACACCTTC

J gene: TRBJ1-2
CDR3 length: 15
clone size: NA
D gene: NA
V gene: TRBV4-2
CDR3 protein: CASSPHRDSPYGYTF
CDR3 DNA: TGTGCCAGCAGCCCCCACAGGGATTCTCCCTATGGCTACACCTTC

J gene: TRBJ1-4
CDR3 length: 15
clone size: NA
D gene: NA
V gene: TRBV9
CDR3 protein: CASSVLGSAGEKLFF
CDR3 DNA: TGTGCCAGCAGCGTCTTAGGCAGCGCGGGTGAAAAACTGTTTTTT

J gene: TRBJ2-3
CDR3 length: 14
clone size: NA
D gene: NA
V gene: TRBV7-9
CDR3 protein: CASRQGWDTDTQYF
CDR3 DNA: TGTGCCAGCAGACAGGGATGGGACACAGATACGCAGTATTTT

J gene: TRBJ1-1
CDR3 length: 16
clone size: NA
D gene: NA
V gene: TRBV5-6
CDR3 protein: CASSLGDVGRDSEAFF
CDR3 DNA: TGTGCCAGCAGCTTGGGCGATGTAGGGAGAGACTCTGAAGCTTTCTTT

J gene: TRBJ1-1
CDR3 length: 14
clone size: NA
D gene: NA
V gene: TRBV6-2/TRBV6-3
CDR3 protein: CASSYGVEGTEAFF
CDR3 DNA: TGTGCCAGCAGTTACGGGGTAGAGGGCACTGAAGCTTTCTTT

J gene: TRBJ2-4
CDR3 length: 16
clone size: NA
D gene: NA
V gene: TRBV5-7
CDR3 protein: CASSSGNPRSPDIQYF
CDR3 DNA: TGTGCCAGCAGCTCGGGAAACCCTCGTAGCCCGGACATTCAGTACTTC

J gene: TRBJ1-1
CDR3 length: 13
clone size: NA
D gene: NA
V gene: TRBV30
CDR3 protein: CAWSWGPGTEAFF
CDR3 DNA: TGTGCCTGGAGTTGGGGGCCGGGCACTGAAGCTTTCTTT

J gene: TRBJ1-6
CDR3 length: 17
clone size: NA
D gene: NA
V gene: TRBV4-3
CDR3 protein: CASSQDFGSSYNSPLHF
CDR3 DNA: TGCGCCAGCAGCCAAGATTTCGGGAGCTCCTATAATTCACCCCTCCACTTT